This TCR beta chain was profiled in a study of technical replicates of blood from a handful of donors. Sequencing used immunoSEQ multiplex PCR; TCRdb keeps in-frame clones, though not all of them. The table includes under 70,000 clones, approximately 90% detected once. The V gene's germline CDR1 is SEHNR and CDR2 FQNEAQ (reference sequence). V shed 5 bases and J 8 bases; nucleotides not matched to a gene: 8. The CDR3 sequence is 14 residues long. The chain is built from TRBV7-9 and TRBJ1-2; 10 nucleotides line up with TRBD1. This sequence originates from a human donor in good health. The sequencing input was T cells isolated from PBMCs. The CDR3, as DNA: TGTGCCAGCAGCCTTGGGACAGGGGTAGTAGGCTACACCTTC. Amino acids: CASSLGTGVVGYTF.